These 19 T cell receptor beta chains were all obtained from the same sample, sequenced in a study of CD8+CD57+ T cells in acquired aplastic anemia. Researchers used genomic DNA as the template to profile TCR beta VDJ and CDR3. TCRdb re-derived calls from the reads in MiXCR, one entry per CDR3 protein. This table has approximately 120,000 distinct CDR3 sequences, roughly 40% appearing once. Individuals selected for sequencing had exhibited CD8+CD57+ cell expansion on flow cytometry. The sequenced sample consisted of sorted CD4+, CD8+, or CD8+CD57+ T cells (not recorded which) from PBMCs. These TCRs come from a human donor with aplastic anemia.

This clonotype was counted only a few times. V gene TRBV9 combines with J gene TRBJ2-7, with TRBD2 identical over 7 bases. V lost 4 bases to trimming and J lost 6 bases; unmatched junction nucleotides: 13. CDR3 size: 15 residues. Germline CDR1 reads SGDLS; CDR2 reads YYNGEE. The CDR3 is CASSPDGLGPSEQYF. CDR3 coding DNA: TGTGCCAGCAGCCCTGACGGACTAGGCCCTAGCGAGCAGTACTTC.

The chain combines TRBV10-2 with TRBJ1-5; 8 nucleotides agree with TRBD1. With 5 bases clipped from V and 5 bases from J, the junction kept 5 bases outside the gene matches. Germline CDR1 WSHSY, CDR2 SAAADI. The CDR3 is made up of 14 amino acids. CDR3 amino acids: CASSFGQGYQPQHF. The DNA for the CDR3 is TGCGCCAGCAGTTTCGGACAGGGTTATCAGCCCCAGCATTTT.

The V and J genes are TRBV20-1 and TRBJ2-7; D unclear. Germline CDR1 reads DFQATT; CDR2 reads SNEGSKA (reference sequence). CDR3 length: 12 residues. Trimming cost V 3 bases and J 4 bases, with 10 bases left between them. The CDR3 DNA is TGCAGTGCTAGGGAGATAAGTTACGAGCAGTACTTC. The encoded protein is CSAREISYEQYF.

A few counts support this clonotype. A much larger clone lies one base from this, so it may be a read error. The V call is TRBV6-1, the J call TRBJ2-7; D gene uncertain. V lost 6 bases to trimming and J lost 8 bases, with 14 bases between them. The germline gives CDR1 MNHNS, CDR2 SASEGT. The CDR3 loop spans 12 amino acids. For the CDR3, the DNA is TGTGCCAGCAGCCCTACACCTTACAAGCAGTACGTC. Amino acids: CASSPTPYKQYV.

V is TRBV11-2 and J is TRBJ2-3; D is unresolved. The CDR3 runs 16 residues. The germline V gene encodes CDR1 SGHAT and CDR2 FQNNGV. Trimming pared 3 bases from V and 1 base from J, leaving 14 bases between. CDR3 nucleotide sequence: TGTGCCAGCAGCTTGGGTACGGCCTTGGGCACAGATACGCAGTATTTT. As protein: CASSLGTALGTDTQYF.

This clonotype came up many times. The chain couples TRBV19 to TRBJ1-2, with unresolved D. CDR1 is LNHDA and CDR2 is SQIVND in the germline V gene (reference sequence). V gave up 3 bases and J gave up 4 bases, with 6 bases separating them. This CDR3 has 12 amino acids. DNA for the CDR3: TGTGCCAGTAGTATCATAGGCTATGGCTACACCTTC. Amino acids: CASSIIGYGYTF.

In this sample, this clonotype turned up many times. The rearrangement joins TRBV4-2 to TRBJ1-1; D is uncertain. The V end was cut by 4 bases, the J end by 1 base, with 13 bases between. Germline V gene sequence: CDR1 LGHNA, CDR2 YNFKEQ. The CDR3 extends over 15 amino acids. CDR3: CASSLQREGNTEAFF. CDR3 in DNA: TGTGCCAGCAGCCTTCAAAGAGAGGGGAACACTGAAGCTTTCTTT.

This clonotype was detected many times. This chain links TRBV5-8 with TRBJ1-2; D gene ambiguous. V shed 0 bases and J shed 5 bases, with 8 bases lying between them. Germline loops: CDR1 SGHTS, CDR2 YDEGEE. CDR3 length: 13 residues. CDR3 sequence: CASSLDRLYGYTF. The CDR3, as DNA: TGTGCCAGCAGCTTGGACAGACTTTATGGCTACACCTTC.

This clonotype has ten or more counts. V is TRBV5-1 and J is TRBJ1-2; 7 nucleotides agree with TRBD1. CDR1 and CDR2 from the germline V gene are SGHRS and YFSETQ. The CDR3 totals 13 residues. Germline trimming cut 4 bases from V and 7 bases from J; bases unmatched to any gene: 7. CDR3 in DNA: TGCGCCAGCAGCCCCGACAGGGAATCTGGCTACACCTTC. This sequence encodes CASSPDRESGYTF.

This clonotype was seen repeatedly, ten times or more. The V and J genes are TRBV6-5 and TRBJ2-7; D could derive from TRBD1 or TRBD2 (5 bases each). This CDR3 contains 12 residues. V lost 8 bases and J 2 bases, leaving 10 bases between the germline ends. Germline CDR1 MNHEY, CDR2 SVGAGI. The CDR3 DNA reads TGTGCCAGCGGGACGCGACCCTACGAGCAGTACTTC. It encodes CASGTRPYEQYF.

For this clonotype: This sequence may be a read error, since a much larger clone differs from it by one base. The chain joins TRBV9 to TRBJ2-5; D gene ambiguous. CDR1 and CDR2 (germline): SGDLS, YYNGEE. This CDR3 is 12 amino acids long. CDR3: CASSVVLETPYF. The DNA for the CDR3 is TGTGCCAGCAGCGTAGTATTAGAGACCCCGTACTTC.

This clonotype was counted at least ten times. This chain connects TRBV7-6 to TRBJ2-3; D is perhaps TRBD1 (5 bases). The CDR3 is made up of 12 amino acids. V was cut by 0 bases and J by 7 bases, with 5 bases left in between. Germline CDR1 and CDR2: SGHVS and FNYEAQ. In nucleotides, the CDR3 is TGTGCCAGCAGCTTAGCGGGGCATACGCAGTATTTT. Residues: CASSLAGHTQYF.

This clonotype was recorded at least ten times. This chain uses TRBV7-2 with TRBJ1-1; 9 bases match TRBD1. With V trimmed by 6 bases and J by 1 base, 9 bases remained unmatched. The CDR3 has 16 amino acids. Germline V CDR1 and CDR2: SGHTA, FQGNSA. The CDR3 region has the DNA TGTGCCAGCAGATACAAGACAGGGGGGACGAACACTGAAGCTTTCTTT. Translation: CASRYKTGGTNTEAFF.

V and J are TRBV29-1 and TRBJ1-2; 7 bases line up with TRBD1. Germline V gives CDR1 SQVTM, CDR2 ANQGSEA. Trimming took 6 bases from V and 2 from J; bases not matched to a gene: 6. The CDR3 runs 13 residues. The CDR3 DNA is TGCAGCGTGGCACCGGACAGGAACTATGGCTACACCTTC. Its translation is CSVAPDRNYGYTF.

This clonotype was recorded at least ten times. Here the CDR3 reads CASSETGARPEAFF. The CDR3 DNA follows: TGTGCCAGCAGTGAAACGGGGGCTAGACCTGAAGCTTTCTTT. The chain couples TRBV6-1 to TRBJ1-1; possible D gene TRBD1, 6 bases. The CDR3 consists of 14 residues. The V and J ends lost 2 bases and 6 bases respectively, with 13 bases between them. Germline loops: CDR1 MNHNS, CDR2 SASEGT.

This clonotype was recorded a few times. This chain links TRBV27 with TRBJ2-7; 13 bases fit TRBD2. From germline, CDR1 is MNHEY and CDR2 SMNVEV (reference sequence). With V trimmed by 8 bases and J by 0 bases, 10 bases remained unmatched. The CDR3 has 17 amino acids. DNA of the CDR3: TGTGCCAGCTCCCGGACTAGCGGGGGAGGAAGCTCCTACGAGCAGTACGTC. Residues: CASSRTSGGGSSYEQYV.

The J gene is TRBJ1-5, the V gene TRBV6-1; D is undetermined. The length of the CDR3 is 13 residues. CDR1 MNHNS and CDR2 SASEGT come from the germline V gene. V lost 5 bases to trimming and J lost 6 bases, with 11 bases between them. CDR3 amino acids: CASSPELGQPQHF. The DNA for the CDR3 is TGTGCCAGCAGTCCAGAACTCGGTCAGCCCCAGCATTTT.

The V and J genes are TRBV15 and TRBJ1-1; D not resolved. Germline V lookup: CDR1 LNHNV, CDR2 YYDKDF (reference sequence). The ends were cut back, 6 bases at V and 7 bases at J, with 18 bases in the middle. There are 14 residues in the CDR3. DNA for the CDR3: TGTGCCACCAGGATCAGACAAGGAGATATTGAAGCTTTCTTT. The encoded protein is CATRIRQGDIEAFF.

J is TRBJ1-2 and V is TRBV27; 7 bases are a match to TRBD1. Germline assignment: CDR1 MNHEY and CDR2 SMNVEV (reference sequence). V lost 8 bases and J lost 6; bases outside the gene matches: 6. CDR3 length equals 12 residues. CDR3 residues: CASARQGDGYTF. In DNA form, the CDR3 reads TGTGCCAGCGCGAGACAGGGTGATGGCTACACCTTC.